By share, the clone carrying this T cell receptor (beta chain) counts as medium-sized. What it binds is not known. This CDR3 is 12 amino acids long. CDR1 and CDR2 (germline): SGHAT, FQNNGV. Trimming left V 6 bases short and J 2 bases short, with 6 bases between. These data originate in a study of spatial heterogeneity in lung cancer. About the study: TCR transcript counts in tumor regions correlated strongly with a T cell module score from matched bulk RNA-seq. An average of more than ten raw reads was observed per unique TCR and UMI combination. General observations from the study: Tracking of tumor mutation counts was seen in expanded intratumoral alpha and beta TCR counts.

Time point meaning: sample taken at primary tumor resection. Whole RNA, which was extracted from tumor, nontumor lung tissue or frozen PBMC, was sequenced without any cell sorting. Unique molecular identifiers tagged every individual TCR cDNA molecule. TCRdb reprocessed the 5' RACE reads via MiXCR and lists one record per CDR3 protein. This table holds approximately 3,000 distinct CDR3 sequences, more than 15% found once. Specimen: lung tumor tissue, collected at surgery. This chain joins TRBV11-2 and TRBJ2-3; no reliable D call. The clonotype was recovered from a male donor with early-stage non-small cell lung cancer. CDR3 in amino acids: CASSYTTDTQYF. In nucleotides, the CDR3 is TGTGCCAGCAGTTATACCACAGATACGCAGTATTTT.